This is a list of T cell receptor beta chains from one sample in a study of blood T cell repertoires in COVID-19. Measured with immunoSEQ multiplex PCR; TCRdb has only the in-frame clones, and not every one. The sample has about 110,000 clones, 75% to 90% seen once; the top ten hold roughly 0.83%. The sequenced material came from peripheral blood. The receptors stem from a woman in her 70s with acute or convalescent COVID-19. The conserved cysteine and the conserved F or W are not part of the CDR3 here. Each record gives: V gene, J gene, CDR3 protein.

TRBV25-1,TRBJ2-5,ASSDGGLPQETQY
TRBV12-5,TRBJ2-7,ASGLAIGGYEQY
TRBV30,TRBJ2-5,AWNLRQGIATQY
TRBV5-6,TRBJ2-2,ASSTTGGNTGELF
TRBV10-3,TRBJ2-1,AISEIGLKNEQF
TRBV30,TRBJ2-1,ASEGRGFIRNEQF
TRBV6-4,TRBJ1-2,ASSSNYPGRGGYT
TRBV5-1,TRBJ2-7,ASGTTGNEQY
TRBV3-1/TRBV3-2,TRBJ2-5,ASSQEGGGETQY
TRBV5-1,TRBJ2-3,ASSSGDTQY